This T cell receptor beta chain was obtained from a study of blood T cell repertoires in COVID-19. Overall study context: The analysed material was cDNA or gDNA that came from T cells, B-cell-depleted T cells, or PBMCs.

Germline CDR1 is PRHDT and CDR2 is FYEKMQ (reference sequence). This CDR3 comprises 15 residues. Trimming cost V 3 bases and J 10 bases, with 16 bases left between them. Clones were read by immunoSEQ multiplex PCR, and TCRdb kept only the in-frame ones, dropping some. The table lists roughly 150,000 clones, around 90% of them singletons. Input material: peripheral blood. The rearrangement joins TRBV13 to TRBJ1-6; D not certain. The receptor was isolated from a man younger than 35 with COVID-19, enrolled during active disease. CDR3: CASSLTTGSGSPLHF. CDR3 bases: TGTGCCAGCAGCTTGACAACCGGGAGTGGCTCACCCCTCCACTTT. The complete variable domain, with remaining parts taken from reference TRBV13 and TRBJ1-6, reads AAGVIQSPRHLIKEKRETATLKCYPIPRHDTVYWYQQGPGQDPQFLISFYEKMQSDKGSIPDRFSAQQFSDYHSELNMSSLELGDSALYFCASSLTTGSGSPLHFGNGTRLTVT.